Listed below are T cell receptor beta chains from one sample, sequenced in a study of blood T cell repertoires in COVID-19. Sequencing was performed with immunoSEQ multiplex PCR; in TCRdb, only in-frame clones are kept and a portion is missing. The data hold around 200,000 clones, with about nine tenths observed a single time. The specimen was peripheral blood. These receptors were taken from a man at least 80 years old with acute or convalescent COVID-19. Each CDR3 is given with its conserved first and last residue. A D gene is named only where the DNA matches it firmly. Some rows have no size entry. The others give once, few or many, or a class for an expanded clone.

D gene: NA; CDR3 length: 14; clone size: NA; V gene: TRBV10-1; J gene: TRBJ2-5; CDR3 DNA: TGCGCCAGCAGTGACACCGGGGGAAAAGAGACCCAGTACTTC; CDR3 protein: CASSDTGGKETQYF
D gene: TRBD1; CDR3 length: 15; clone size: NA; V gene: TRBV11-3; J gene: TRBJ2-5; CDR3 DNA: TGTGCCAGCAGCTCCCGACAGGGGTACGGAGAGACCCAGTACTTC; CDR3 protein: CASSSRQGYGETQYF
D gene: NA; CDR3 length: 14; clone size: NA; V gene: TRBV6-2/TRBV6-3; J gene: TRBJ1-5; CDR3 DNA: TGTGCCAGCAGTTACCCCGGGACTGGCCAGCCCCAGCATTTT; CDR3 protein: CASSYPGTGQPQHF
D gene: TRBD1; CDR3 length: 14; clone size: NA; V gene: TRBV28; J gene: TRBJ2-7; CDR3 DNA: TGTGCCAGCAGTTATCCGGGACAGAGTTACGAGCAGTACTTC; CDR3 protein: CASSYPGQSYEQYF
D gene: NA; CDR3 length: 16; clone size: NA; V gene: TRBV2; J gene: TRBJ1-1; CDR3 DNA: TGTGCCAGCACACTAAAACTGTCGGGGTTGGGGACTGAAGCTTTCTTT; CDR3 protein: CASTLKLSGLGTEAFF
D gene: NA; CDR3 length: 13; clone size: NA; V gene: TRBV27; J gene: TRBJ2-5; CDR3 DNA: TGTGCCAGCAGTTTAGGTCCACTCGGGGTCCAGTACTTC; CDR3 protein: CASSLGPLGVQYF
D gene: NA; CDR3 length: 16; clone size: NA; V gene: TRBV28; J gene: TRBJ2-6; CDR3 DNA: TGTGCCAGCAGAAAAGCGGGCTCCTCTGGGGCCAACGTCCTGACTTTC; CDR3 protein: CASRKAGSSGANVLTF
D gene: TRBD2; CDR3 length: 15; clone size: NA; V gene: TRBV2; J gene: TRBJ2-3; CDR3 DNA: TGTGCCAGCAATGGACTAGCGGGAGGGATAGATACGCAGTATTTT; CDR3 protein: CASNGLAGGIDTQYF
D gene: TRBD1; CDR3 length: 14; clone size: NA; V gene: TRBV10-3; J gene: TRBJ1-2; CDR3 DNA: TGTGCCATCAGTGGGACAGGGGGCCCCTATGGCTACACCTTC; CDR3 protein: CAISGTGGPYGYTF
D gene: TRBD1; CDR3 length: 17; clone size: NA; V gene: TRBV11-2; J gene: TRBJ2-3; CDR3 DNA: TGTGCCAGCAGCTTCTTAAGGCTGGGACAGGGGGCAGATACGCAGTATTTT; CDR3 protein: CASSFLRLGQGADTQYF
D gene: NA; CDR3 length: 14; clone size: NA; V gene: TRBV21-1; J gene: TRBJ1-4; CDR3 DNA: TGTGCCAGCGTGGAGGACGGATGTTATGAAAAACTGTTTTTT; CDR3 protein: CASVEDGCYEKLFF
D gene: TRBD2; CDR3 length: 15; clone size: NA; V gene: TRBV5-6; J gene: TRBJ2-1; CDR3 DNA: TGTGCCAGCAGCCCATGGAAGCGGGAGGACATTGAGCAGTTCTTC; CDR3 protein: CASSPWKREDIEQFF
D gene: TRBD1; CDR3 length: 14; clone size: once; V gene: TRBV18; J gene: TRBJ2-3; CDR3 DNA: TGTGCCAGCTCACGGACCAGGGGGCGAGATACGCAGTATTTT; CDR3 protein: CASSRTRGRDTQYF
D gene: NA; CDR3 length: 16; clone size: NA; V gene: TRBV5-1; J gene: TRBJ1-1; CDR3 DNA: TGCGCCAGCAGCTTGGAGTCAGGGAGGGTGGGCACTGAAGCTTTCTTT; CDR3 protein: CASSLESGRVGTEAFF
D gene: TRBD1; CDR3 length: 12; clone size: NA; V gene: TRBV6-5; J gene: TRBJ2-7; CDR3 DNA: TGTGCCAGTCAGACAGGGACCTACGAGCAGTACTTC; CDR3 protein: CASQTGTYEQYF
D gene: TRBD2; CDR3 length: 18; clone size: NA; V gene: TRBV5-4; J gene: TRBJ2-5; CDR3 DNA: TGTGCCAGCACCTCTGGGGCCAGCGGGGCCCGGTTGGAAGAGACCCAGTACTTC; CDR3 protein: CASTSGASGARLEETQYF
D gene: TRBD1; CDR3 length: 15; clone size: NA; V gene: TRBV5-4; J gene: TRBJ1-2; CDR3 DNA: TGTGCCAGCAGCTTGGAACAGGGGATAGACTATGGCTACACCTTC; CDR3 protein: CASSLEQGIDYGYTF
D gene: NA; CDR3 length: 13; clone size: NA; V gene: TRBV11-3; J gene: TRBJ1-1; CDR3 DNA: TGTGCCAGCAGCTTACAGGTTGGCACTGAAGCTTTCTTT; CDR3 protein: CASSLQVGTEAFF
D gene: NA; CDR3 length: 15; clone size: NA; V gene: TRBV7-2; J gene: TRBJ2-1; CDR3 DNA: TGTGCCAGCAGCCCCCGCGAGCGGAACGACAATGAGCAGTTCTTC; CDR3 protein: CASSPRERNDNEQFF
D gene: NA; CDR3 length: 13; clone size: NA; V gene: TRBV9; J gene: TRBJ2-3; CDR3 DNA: TGTGCCAGCAGCGCCGGGGGCACAGATACGCAGTATTTT; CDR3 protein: CASSAGGTDTQYF
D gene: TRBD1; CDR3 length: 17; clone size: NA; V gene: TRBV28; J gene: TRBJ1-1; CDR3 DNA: TGTGCCAGCAGTTTAACAGGACAGGGGCAATGGAACACTGAAGCTTTCTTT; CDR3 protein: CASSLTGQGQWNTEAFF
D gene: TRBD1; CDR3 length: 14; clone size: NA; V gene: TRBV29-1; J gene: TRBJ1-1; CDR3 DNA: TGCAGCGGGGAGGACAGGGCCGTGAACACTGAAGCTTTCTTT; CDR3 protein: CSGEDRAVNTEAFF
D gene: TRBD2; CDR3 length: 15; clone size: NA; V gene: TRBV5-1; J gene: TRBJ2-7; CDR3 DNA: TGCGCCAGCAGCTTGGTTCCCGGGACTAGCTACGAGCAGTACTTC; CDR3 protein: CASSLVPGTSYEQYF
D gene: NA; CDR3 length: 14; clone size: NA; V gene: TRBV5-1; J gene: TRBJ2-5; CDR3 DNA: TGCGCCAGCAGCTCTAACCCTAGTTCTGAGACCCAGTACTTC; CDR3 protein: CASSSNPSSETQYF
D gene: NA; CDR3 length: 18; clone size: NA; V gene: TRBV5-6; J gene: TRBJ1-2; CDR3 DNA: TGTGCCAGCAGCTTAAAGAGGGCTTTACGACTCAGTAATACCGGCTACACCTTC; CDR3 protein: CASSLKRALRLSNTGYTF
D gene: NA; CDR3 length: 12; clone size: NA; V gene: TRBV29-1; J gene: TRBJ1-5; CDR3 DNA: TGCAGCGTTGGACAGACTAATCAGCCCCAGCATTTT; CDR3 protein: CSVGQTNQPQHF
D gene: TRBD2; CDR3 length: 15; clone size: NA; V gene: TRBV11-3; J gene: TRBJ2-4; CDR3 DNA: TGTGCCAGCAGCTCACACCCCGGGACTAGCGGAGTTCAGTACTTC; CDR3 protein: CASSSHPGTSGVQYF
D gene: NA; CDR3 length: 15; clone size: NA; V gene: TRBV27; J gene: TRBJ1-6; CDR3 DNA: TGTGCCAGCAGTCCTCCGGGGAGGGGTTATTCACCCCTCCACTTT; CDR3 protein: CASSPPGRGYSPLHF
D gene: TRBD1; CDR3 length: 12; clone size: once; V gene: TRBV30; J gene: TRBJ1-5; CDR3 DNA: TGTGCCTGGGACAGGGAATTTGGTCCCCAGCATTTT; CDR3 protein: CAWDREFGPQHF
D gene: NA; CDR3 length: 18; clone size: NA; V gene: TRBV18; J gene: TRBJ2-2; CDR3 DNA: TGTGCCAGCTCACCACGCAATCTGGCGGGGCCGAACACCGGGGAGCTGTTTTTT; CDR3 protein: CASSPRNLAGPNTGELFF
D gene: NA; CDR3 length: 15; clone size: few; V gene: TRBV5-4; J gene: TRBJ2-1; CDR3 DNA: TGTGCCAGCAGCTTGTATGCGGCAGGGTTGGATGAGCAGTTCTTC; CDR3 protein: CASSLYAAGLDEQFF
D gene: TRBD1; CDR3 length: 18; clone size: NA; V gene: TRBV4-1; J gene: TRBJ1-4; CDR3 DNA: TGCGCCAGCAGCCAAGGGGTCTCCCCCGGGACAGGGATCGAAAAACTGTTTTTT; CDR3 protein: CASSQGVSPGTGIEKLFF
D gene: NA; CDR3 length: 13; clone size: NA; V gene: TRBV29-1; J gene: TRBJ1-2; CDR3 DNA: TGCAGCGTTGACCGAGAGGAGGAGTATGGCTACACCTTC; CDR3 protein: CSVDREEEYGYTF
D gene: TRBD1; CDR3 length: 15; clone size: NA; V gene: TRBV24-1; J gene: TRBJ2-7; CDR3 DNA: TGTGCCACCAGTGACCCCGGGACAGGGTTGTACGAGCAGTACTTC; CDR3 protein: CATSDPGTGLYEQYF
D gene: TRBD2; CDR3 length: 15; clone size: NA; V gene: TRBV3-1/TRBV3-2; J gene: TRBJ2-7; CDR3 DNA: TGTGCCAGCAGCCAAGGCGGGAGCAACACCTACGAGCAGTACTTC; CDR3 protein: CASSQGGSNTYEQYF
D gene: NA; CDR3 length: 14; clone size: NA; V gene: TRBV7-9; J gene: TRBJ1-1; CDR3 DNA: TGTGCCAGCAGCCACAGCTCGGATAACACTGAAGCTTTCTTT; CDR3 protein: CASSHSSDNTEAFF